This passage covers 14 T cell receptor beta chains from one sample sequenced in a study of blood T cell repertoires in COVID-19. Here immunoSEQ multiplex PCR was the method, and the copy in TCRdb shows in-frame clones only, minus some. The sample lists about 76,000 clones, 80% occurring once. The material sequenced was peripheral blood. These receptor sequences come from a human donor in a cohort sampled during active COVID-19.

J is TRBJ2-3 and V is TRBV7-3, with 13 bases that match TRBD2. Germline-derived CDR1 and CDR2 are SGHTA and FQGTGA. This CDR3 has 17 residues. Trimming removed 3 bases from V and 11 bases from J; junction bases left unmatched: 14. CDR3 DNA: TGTGCCAGCAGCTTTCCCGGGGGGACTAGCGGGGTTCCGGTGCAGTATTTT. Its translation: CASSFPGGTSGVPVQYF. Variable domain in full (rest from reference TRBV7-3 and TRBJ2-3): GAGVSQTPSNKVTEKGKYVELRCDPISGHTALYWYRQSLGQGPEFLIYFQGTGAADDSGLPNDRFFAVRPEGSVSTLKIQRTERGDSAVYLCASSFPGGTSGVPVQYFGPGTRLTVL.

The chain is built from TRBV9 and TRBJ2-3; 10 bases align to TRBD1. The CDR3 extends over 16 amino acids. Looked up from germline, CDR1 is SGDLS and CDR2 is YYNGEE. The trim removed 1 base at V and 4 bases at J, leaving 6 bases unmatched. DNA of the CDR3: TGTGCCAGCAGCGTATCCGGGACAGGGGTGCCAGATACGCAGTATTTT. This encodes CASSVSGTGVPDTQYF.

The chain joins TRBV4-3 to TRBJ2-2, with a tentative D call TRBD2 (5 bases). CDR1 is LGHNA and CDR2 is YSLEER in the germline V gene. The CDR3 is made up of 16 amino acids. Trimming removed 1 base at V and 7 bases at J, with 16 bases between. This CDR3 is CASSQGAGGGYGELFF. The CDR3 DNA is TGCGCCAGCAGCCAAGGGGCAGGCGGCGGGTACGGGGAGCTGTTTTTT.

The chain employs TRBV6-2 or TRBV6-3 and TRBJ2-7; TRBD1 agrees at 9 bases. V trimming: 5 bases; J trimming: 4 bases; junction bases outside the gene matches: 9. Germline assignment: CDR1 MNHEY and CDR2 SVGEGT. This CDR3 is built from 15 residues. CDR3 sequence: CASSTLTGGRYEQYV. CDR3 nucleotide sequence: TGTGCCAGCAGTACCCTGACAGGGGGAAGGTACGAGCAGTACGTC.

J is TRBJ2-7 and V is TRBV6-4; 8 nucleotides match TRBD2. CDR1 MRHNA and CDR2 SNTAGT come from the germline V gene. CDR3 length equals 15 residues. The V and J ends lost 6 bases and 3 bases, in that order; junction bases with no gene match: 10. The CDR3 DNA reads as TGTGCCAGCAGGATAGGAGTAGCGGGGTACTACGAGCAGTACGTC. It yields the protein CASRIGVAGYYEQYV.

The chain is built from TRBV7-9 and TRBJ2-4; no clear D. The CDR3 totals 14 residues. The germline V and J ends were trimmed by 1 base and 2 bases, with 6 bases remaining between them. In germline, CDR1 is SEHNR, CDR2 FQNEAQ (reference sequence). CDR3 DNA sequence: TGTGCCAGCAGCTTAGGGCCCACCAAAAACATTCAGTACTTC. Its translation: CASSLGPTKNIQYF.

The rearrangement uses TRBV5-1 and TRBJ1-2, with TRBD1 matching 11 bases. Germline-derived CDR1 and CDR2 are SGHRS and YFSETQ. This CDR3 contains 15 residues. V shed 2 bases, J shed 6 bases, and the junction held 6 bases outside the gene matches. CDR3 nucleotide sequence: TGCGCCAGCAGCTTTGGACAGGGGGCTTTAGATGGCTACACCTTC. Its protein is CASSFGQGALDGYTF.

The table lists this clone with a few counts. The chain employs TRBV6-5 and TRBJ1-4, with a possible D match to TRBD1 (5 bases). The germline gives CDR1 MNHEY, CDR2 SVGAGI. V gave up 7 bases and J gave up 3 bases, with 15 bases separating them. CDR3 length: 15 amino acids. The CDR3 region has the DNA TGTGCCAGCACCGGGGGAGGGGACCCTAATGAAAAACTGTTTTTT. Its translation: CASTGGGDPNEKLFF.

CDR3 residues: CASSQESGGVKAFF. The CDR3 DNA reads as TGCGCCAGCAGCCAAGAATCGGGCGGGGTGAAAGCTTTCTTT. The chain links TRBV4-3 to TRBJ1-1; no reliable D call. Germline CDR1 reads LGHNA; CDR2 reads YSLEER. V lost 0 bases and J lost 9, with 14 bases in between. The CDR3 is 14 amino acids.

The chain joins TRBV30 to TRBJ1-6; 9 nucleotides match TRBD1. The V gene's germline CDR1 is GTSNPN and CDR2 SVGIG (reference sequence). The CDR3 consists of 15 residues. Trimming took 2 bases from V and 7 from J; bases not matched to a gene: 6. CDR3 nucleotide sequence: TGTGCCTGGAGTTACGGGGACAGGGAGAATTCACCCCTCCACTTT. Translating gives CAWSYGDRENSPLHF.

The chain combines TRBV11-2 with TRBJ1-1; tentative D call: TRBD1 (5 bases). V shed 0 bases and J shed 10 bases, with 12 bases lying between them. The CDR3 loop spans 13 amino acids. CDR1 and CDR2 from the germline V gene are SGHAT and FQNNGV. CDR3 protein: CASSLDRLRGAFF. As DNA, the CDR3 is TGTGCCAGCAGCTTAGATAGATTAAGGGGAGCTTTCTTT.

V is TRBV9 and J is TRBJ2-1; 10 bases agree with TRBD2. This CDR3 is built from 15 residues. Germline CDR1 SGDLS, CDR2 YYNGEE. V gave up 3 bases and J gave up 6 bases; unmatched junction bases: 6. DNA for the CDR3: TGTGCCAGCAGCGAAAGCGGGAGGGTCACCAATGAGCAGTTCTTC. Amino acid sequence: CASSESGRVTNEQFF.

This clone is a singleton in its sample. The J gene is TRBJ2-1, the V gene TRBV19; 9 bases align to TRBD2. V shed 4 bases and J 8 bases; nucleotides not matched to a gene: 12. There are 16 residues in the CDR3. CDR1 and CDR2 from the germline V gene are LNHDA and SQIVND (reference sequence). In DNA, the CDR3 is TGTGCCAGTAGTAGCCCCATAGCGGGAGTTTTGGATGAGCAGTTCTTC. Protein sequence: CASSSPIAGVLDEQFF.

The chain employs TRBV27 and TRBJ2-2; D might be TRBD1 (6 bases). V lost 3 bases to trimming and J lost 6 bases, with 11 bases between them. The CDR3 contains 14 residues. Germline values: CDR1 MNHEY, CDR2 SMNVEV (reference sequence). The CDR3 region has the DNA TGTGCCAGCAGTTTGGACAGCTATTCCGGGGAGCTGTTTTTT. This sequence encodes CASSLDSYSGELFF.